The next 23 T cell receptor beta chains were all read from a single sample in a study of T cell changes during pregnancy in multiple sclerosis. Profiling relied on immunoSEQ multiplex PCR, and the TCRdb table lists in-frame clones only, not all of them. The sample consists of tens of thousands of clones, 88% of them appearing once. This material consisted of CD4+ T cells from peripheral blood mononuclear cells, taken in the first trimester of pregnancy. The source of these receptors is a female donor in good health, enrolled as a control in a pregnancy study.

The rearrangement joins TRBV10-1 to TRBJ1-2; 8 nucleotides match TRBD1. Unmatched junction bases numbered 12, after V lost 3 bases and J lost 6 bases. Germline CDR1 reads WNHNN; CDR2 reads SYGVQD (reference sequence). The CDR3 length is 16 residues. CDR3 region: CASSEEPQGAKDGYTF. Here the CDR3 DNA reads TGCGCCAGCAGTGAAGAACCCCAGGGGGCGAAGGATGGCTACACCTTC.

This clone has just a few counts. This rearrangement joins TRBV5-4 to TRBJ2-1, with D hard to call. This CDR3 comprises 15 residues. Germline V gene data show CDR1 as SGHNT and CDR2 as YYREEE (reference sequence). Trimming removed 0 bases at V and 6 bases at J, with 13 bases between. The CDR3 loop is CASSLDTVRLNEQFF. The CDR3 DNA reads as TGTGCCAGCAGCTTGGATACAGTAAGGCTCAATGAGCAGTTCTTC. The variable domain in full, completed from reference TRBV5-4 and TRBJ2-1, reads ETGVTQSPTHLIKTRGQQVTLRCSSQSGHNTVSWYQQALGQGPQFIFQYYREEENGRGNFPPRFSGLQFPNYSSELNVNALELDDSALYLCASSLDTVRLNEQFFGPGTRLTVL.

V is TRBV19 and J is TRBJ2-7, with TRBD2 identical over 7 bases. V trimming: 6 bases; J trimming: 9 bases; junction bases outside the gene matches: 5. The CDR3 is made up of 11 amino acids. CDR1 and CDR2 (germline): LNHDA, SQIVND (reference sequence). The CDR3 DNA sequence: TGTGCCAGTAGGGGAGGGAGGGTGCAGTACTTC. Translated, it gives CASRGGRVQYF.

The chain carries TRBV7-2 and TRBJ2-1; possible D gene TRBD1, 5 bases. CDR3 length: 19 amino acids. CDR1 and CDR2 from the germline V gene are SGHTA and FQGNSA. Trimming removed 5 bases at V and 5 bases at J, with 28 bases between. The CDR3: CASSPRPDNQRISHNEQFF. The CDR3 nucleotides are TGTGCCAGCAGCCCCCGTCCGGACAATCAAAGAATTAGTCACAATGAGCAGTTCTTC.

This chain links TRBV11-2 with TRBJ2-5; D remains unclear. V was clipped by 3 bases and J by 1 base, with 12 bases between them. The CDR3 is 15 residues long. Germline-derived CDR1 and CDR2 are SGHAT and FQNNGV. The CDR3 DNA is TGTGCCAGCAGCTTCAATGACGGAGCCCAAGAGACCCAGTACTTC. Amino acid sequence: CASSFNDGAQETQYF.

The chain combines TRBV19 with TRBJ2-7, with TRBD1 as a possible D gene (7 bases). V lost 6 bases, J lost 4 bases, and 19 bases lay in between. The CDR3 loop spans 15 amino acids. The germline V gene has CDR1 LNHDA and CDR2 SQIVND (reference sequence). CDR3 in amino acids: CASSEQEGTAYEQYF. DNA for the CDR3: TGTGCCAGTAGCGAACAGGAGGGGACAGCGTACGAGCAGTACTTC.

The chain has TRBV30 and TRBJ2-3; TRBD1 is a possible D gene (5 bases). The V gene's germline CDR1 is GTSNPN and CDR2 SVGIG (reference sequence). The CDR3 is made up of 15 amino acids. Trimming cost V 0 bases and J 0 bases, with 10 bases left between them. DNA for the CDR3: TGTGCCTGGAGTGTGCCAGGGTCTAGCACAGATACGCAGTATTTT. Amino acid sequence: CAWSVPGSSTDTQYF.

J is TRBJ1-6 and V is TRBV7-9; 7 bases align to TRBD1. CDR1 and CDR2 from the germline V gene are SEHNR and FQNEAQ (reference sequence). The CDR3 is made up of 14 amino acids. V shed 5 bases and J 10 bases; nucleotides not matched to a gene: 8. Here the CDR3 DNA reads TGTGCCAGCAGCCCGACAGGGATTGACTCACCCCTCCACTTT. Its protein product is CASSPTGIDSPLHF.

This sequence joins TRBV11-3 and TRBJ1-1; D is perhaps TRBD1 (5 bases). Per germline, CDR1 SGHNT and CDR2 YENEEA. V was shortened by 3 bases and J by 11 bases, with 25 bases between the two germline ends. The CDR3 extends over 16 amino acids. The CDR3 reads CASSLSGGGPTGGAFF. The CDR3 nucleotides read TGTGCCAGCAGCTTGTCAGGAGGAGGACCTACTGGGGGGGCTTTCTTT.

The chain employs TRBV18 and TRBJ1-2, with D possibly TRBD1 on 5 matching bases. Germline CDR1 and CDR2: KGHSH and LQKENI. This CDR3 region has 13 residues. V was pared by 3 bases and J by 4 bases, with 9 bases between. The CDR3 loop reads CASSPEQGYGYTF. The CDR3 DNA follows: TGTGCCAGCTCACCGGAGCAGGGCTATGGCTACACCTTC.

This clone was detected only a few times. V and J are TRBV10-3 and TRBJ2-7; TRBD2 matches 9 bases. Germline V gene data show CDR1 as ENHRY and CDR2 as SYGVKD. J was trimmed by 0 bases and V by 8 bases; bases with no gene match: 5. The CDR3 contains 14 residues. The CDR3 nucleotides read TGTGCCATCCGGCTAGCGGGGAGCTCCTACGAGCAGTACTTC. Protein product: CAIRLAGSSYEQYF.

CDR3 loop: CASSPWTAKNIQYF. CDR3 nucleotides: TGTGCCAGCAGCCCCTGGACAGCTAAAAACATTCAGTACTTC. This chain links TRBV5-4 with TRBJ2-4; a weak D match, TRBD1 (6 bases). Germline V gene data show CDR1 as SGHNT and CDR2 as YYREEE (reference sequence). This CDR3 has 14 residues. With 4 bases removed from V and 4 bases from J, the gap between germline ends came to 12 bases.

This sequence joins TRBV6-1 and TRBJ1-5; perhaps TRBD1 as D (5 bases). This CDR3 is built from 16 residues. Deletions cut 3 bases from V and 0 bases from J, with 12 bases between. The germline gives CDR1 MNHNS, CDR2 SASEGT. CDR3 loop: CASSDRQLVSNQPQHF. The CDR3 nucleotides read TGTGCCAGCAGTGATAGACAGTTGGTTAGCAATCAGCCCCAGCATTTT.

The gene calls are TRBV5-1 and TRBJ2-2; no definite D call. This CDR3 contains 13 residues. V shed 8 bases and J shed 4 bases, with 12 bases lying between them. The germline V gene encodes CDR1 SGHRS and CDR2 YFSETQ. In nucleotides, the CDR3 is TGCGCCAGTGGGCACAGATCCACCGGGGAGCTGTTTTTT. It encodes CASGHRSTGELFF.

The V and J genes are TRBV25-1 and TRBJ1-2; 8 nucleotides line up with TRBD1. The CDR3 contains 16 residues. From germline, CDR1 is MGHDK and CDR2 SYGVNS. Trimming took 6 bases from V and 5 from J; bases not matched to a gene: 14. The CDR3 DNA is TGTGCCAGCAGCCAAGGAGGGACAGGATTAGTGTATGGCTACACCTTC. Amino acid sequence: CASSQGGTGLVYGYTF.

The genes are TRBV2 and TRBJ1-4, with 8 positions matching TRBD1. The V gene's germline CDR1 is SNHLY and CDR2 FYNNEI. V was clipped by 5 bases and J by 5 bases; unmatched bases: 10. CDR3 length: 16 amino acids. In DNA, the CDR3 is TGTGCCAGCAGTCCAGGGGGCTTGCGGGGAAATGAAAAACTGTTTTTT. Residues: CASSPGGLRGNEKLFF.

This clone was counted a single time. V gene TRBV7-2 combines with J gene TRBJ2-3; tentative D call: TRBD2 (5 bases). This CDR3 spans 14 amino acids. Germline V gives CDR1 SGHTA, CDR2 FQGNSA. Trimming left V 7 bases short and J 2 bases short, with 13 bases between. Written as DNA, the CDR3 is TGTGCCAGCAATCGGGGTCGGGTCACAGATACGCAGTATTTT. It is translated as CASNRGRVTDTQYF.

The chain combines TRBV27 with TRBJ2-5; D remains ambiguous. This CDR3 has 14 amino acids. V was shortened by 5 bases and J by 5 bases, with 15 bases between the two germline ends. CDR1 is MNHEY, CDR2 SMNVEV, per germline (reference sequence). CDR3 protein: CASSNTMSSETQYF. DNA of the CDR3: TGTGCCAGCAGTAACACTATGTCGTCGGAGACCCAGTACTTC.

This clone occurred a few times. This chain joins TRBV4-3 and TRBJ1-1; possibly TRBD1 for D (5 bases). Germline V gives CDR1 LGHNA, CDR2 YSLEER. V lost 1 base to trimming and J lost 11 bases, with 17 bases between them. This CDR3 contains 14 residues. This chain's CDR3 is CASSQVIDAGWAFF. For the CDR3, the DNA is TGCGCCAGCAGCCAAGTCATCGATGCAGGGTGGGCTTTCTTT.

The sample holds one count of this clone. This chain links TRBV19 with TRBJ2-5; maybe TRBD1 (6 bases). The CDR3 totals 13 residues. Trimming left V 5 bases short and J 11 bases short, with 18 bases between. Germline V gives CDR1 LNHDA, CDR2 SQIVND (reference sequence). The chain's CDR3 is CASSDSRSRGQYF. CDR3 coding DNA: TGTGCCAGTAGTGATAGCAGGTCCAGGGGACAGTACTTC.

This rearrangement joins TRBV30 to TRBJ2-2; D perhaps matches TRBD2 (6 bases). The CDR3 has 15 residues. Germline CDR1 is GTSNPN and CDR2 is SVGIG (reference sequence). V was cut by 2 bases and J by 0 bases, with 10 bases left in between. CDR3 residues: CAWSWGDPNTGELFF. The CDR3 coding sequence is TGTGCCTGGAGTTGGGGGGATCCGAACACCGGGGAGCTGTTTTTT.

The V and J genes are TRBV6-6 and TRBJ2-5; TRBD1 is a possible D gene (6 bases). The CDR3 totals 14 residues. Trimming cost V 6 bases and J 4 bases, with 15 bases left between them. The germline CDR1 and CDR2 sequences are MNHNY and SVGAGI (reference sequence). CDR3 loop: CASSQTTGSETQYF. CDR3 sequence (DNA): TGTGCCAGCAGCCAAACTACAGGGTCAGAGACCCAGTACTTC.

The chain joins TRBV19 to TRBJ2-3; 7 bases line up with TRBD1. V gave up 5 bases and J gave up 5 bases; unmatched junction bases: 7. The germline gives CDR1 LNHDA, CDR2 SQIVND (reference sequence). This CDR3 is 14 amino acids long. CDR3: CASSYQGVGDTQYF. The CDR3, as DNA: TGTGCCAGTAGTTACCAGGGGGTGGGAGATACGCAGTATTTT.